A single sample gave rise to the 3 T cell receptor beta chains below, sequenced in a study of cytomegalovirus exposure and HLA in healthy donors. Vbeta (60) and Jbeta (13) primers were used in the PCR. This table comes from immunoSEQ multiplex PCR, and its TCRdb copy is limited to in-frame clones, with some not included. The top ten hold roughly 4.3% of the sample, which has under 150,000 clones, 79% seen once. The sequenced sample was PBMCs. The receptors come from a man between 25 and 39 years old in good health and CMV-seropositive.

This clone was counted once. The CDR3 coding sequence is TGTGCCATCAGTCTCGGGGGACTAACCTACAATGAGCAGTTCTTC. This translates into CAISLGGLTYNEQFF. V is TRBV10-3 and J is TRBJ2-1, with 7 bases lining up with TRBD2. The CDR3 is 15 amino acids. CDR1 is ENHRY, CDR2 SYGVKD, per germline. V lost 5 bases to trimming and J lost 2 bases; unmatched junction nucleotides: 6.

The J gene is TRBJ1-4, the V gene TRBV7-2; D call uncertain. Trimming left V 3 bases short and J 8 bases short, with 13 bases between. This CDR3 has 14 residues. The germline V gene encodes CDR1 SGHTA and CDR2 FQGNSA. The CDR3 sequence is CASSFQAGREKLFF. The CDR3 DNA sequence: TGTGCCAGCAGCTTCCAGGCCGGGAGGGAAAAACTGTTTTTT.

This clone has just a few counts. The chain is built from TRBV7-2 and TRBJ2-7; 12 bases agree with TRBD2. The CDR3 extends over 15 amino acids. CDR1 is SGHTA and CDR2 is FQGNSA in the germline V gene. With V trimmed by 5 bases and J by 3 bases, 5 bases remained unmatched. The CDR3 loop reads CASSPTLAGGYEQYF. Written as DNA, the CDR3 is TGTGCCAGCAGCCCCACACTAGCGGGGGGCTACGAGCAGTACTTC.